This TCR beta chain originates from a study of a mutant IDH1 vaccine in newly diagnosed glioma. Overall study results and limits: Vaccine-induced immune responses were detected in approximately 93% of patients. Apparently, pseudoprogression bore no relation to changes among the top peripheral T cell clonotypes.

To note about this clone: Its target is unknown.

Time point reported: baseline, week 1 (first vaccination visit). The treatment: pre-vaccination baseline after standard-of-care therapy. Astrocytomas that were new, WHO grade 3 or 4, IDH1-mutant and ATRX-lost were present in the donors. The V gene end was trimmed by 6 bases and the J gene end by 4 bases; junction bases not matched to a gene: 10. The CDR3 loop spans 15 amino acids. Germline CDR1 reads ENHRY; CDR2 reads SYGVKD. The assay was immunoSEQ multiplex PCR, and TCRdb's table has in-frame clones only and misses some. The sample includes about 21,000 clones, roughly 84% of them seen just once. Sequences were derived from PBMCs, sampled from a glioma patient treated with radiotherapy, temozolomide or both. This TCR derives from a man in his forties or fifties with glioma. The chain combines TRBV10-3 with TRBJ1-1, with 8 bases lining up with TRBD1. This CDR3 reads CAIRQPDRGSTEAFF. In DNA, the CDR3 is TGTGCCATCAGACAACCCGACAGGGGAAGCACTGAAGCTTTCTTT.